This TCR beta chain was found in a study of T cells after yellow fever vaccination. Study outcomes and limitations: It was the secondary response that reached its peak faster, day 5 versus 15, but it was weaker. The booster saw the reappearance of most primary-vaccination clones (about 95% CD4, 70% to 90% CD8). A minor fraction of clonotypes spanned both CD4 and CD8 compartments.

Generation of TCR cDNA used 5'RACE template switching (which added a universal primer site and UMIs). TCRdb redid the calling of the 5' RACE reads with MiXCR, one entry per CDR3 protein. The sample yields some 240,000 distinct CDR3 sequences, approximately 3% seen once. CDR3 size: 13 residues. In germline, CDR1 is DFQATT, CDR2 SNEGSKA (reference sequence). Germline trimming cut 7 bases from V and 7 bases from J; bases unmatched to any gene: 9. In the case of this clonotype: No antigen is known for it.

The clonotype was recovered from a young man who received the YFV17D yellow fever vaccine. The material sequenced was CD4+ T cells sorted from PBMCs, taken 10 days after the yellow fever booster vaccination. J is TRBJ1-5 and V is TRBV20-1, with 8 bases matching TRBD1. CDR3 coding DNA: TGCAGTGTACAGGACAGGGAACGACAGCCCCAGCATTTT. It encodes CSVQDRERQPQHF.